The subject of this entry is one T cell receptor (beta chain). The antigen remains undetermined. Measured with immunoSEQ multiplex PCR; TCRdb has only the in-frame clones, and not every one. The data hold roughly 70,000 clones, with around 90% observed a single time. The sample originates from a study of cytomegalovirus exposure and HLA in healthy donors. Overall study context: Later, an analysis reported that the approximately 120 validation repertoires had used the same platform as the approximately 680 first-cohort repertoires.

The study's findings and limits: Accounts indicate the classifier identified cytomegalovirus status with strong specificity and sensitivity. CMV antigen specificity of a few CMV-associated chains was confirmed in vitro.

CDR3 length equals 14 residues. V lost 2 bases and J 3 bases, leaving 11 bases between the germline ends. Germline V gene data show CDR1 as GTSNPN and CDR2 as SVGIG (reference sequence). The sequenced material came from PBMCs. This chain uses TRBV30 with TRBJ1-5; D is undetermined. The receptor comes from a woman between 18 and 29 years old in good health and CMV-seropositive. This CDR3 is CAWSFGSSNQPQHF. Here the CDR3 DNA reads TGTGCCTGGAGTTTTGGCAGTTCCAATCAGCCCCAGCATTTT. Filled out from reference TRBV30 and TRBJ1-5, the complete variable domain reads SQTIHQWPATLVQPVGSPLSLECTVEGTSNPNLYWYRQAAGRGLQLLFYSVGIGQISSEVPQNLSASRPQDRQFILSSKKLLLSDSGFYLCAWSFGSSNQPQHFGDGTRLSIL.